The clone carrying this T cell receptor (beta chain) was counted a few times. Germline CDR1 reads LNHDA; CDR2 reads SQIVND (reference sequence). The CDR3 is 17 amino acids. The V gene lost 5 bases and the J gene lost 6 bases, with 25 bases spanning the gap. This entry belongs to a study of blood T cell repertoires in COVID-19. For the study at large: COVID-19 samples collected from the United States, Italy and Spain covered acute and convalescent phases. In each case, the material was cDNA or gDNA derived from T cells, B-cell-depleted T cells, or PBMCs.

Authors' processing steps: It was from reference gene primer amplification that nucleated cell counts were estimated. The assay was immunoSEQ multiplex PCR, and TCRdb's table has in-frame clones only and misses some. V and J calls and clone size are as listed in that table; D and trimming were resolved from the DNA. Among 150,000 to 200,000 clones listed, just under 90% were seen once. This receptor was obtained from a young woman who had recovered from COVID-19. Sequencing was performed on peripheral blood. This chain joins TRBV19 and TRBJ1-1; unclear D gene. CDR3 bases: TGTGCCAGTAGTTTTCCCTCGTGGCAGTCTGCGGGATCTGAAGCTTTCTTT. Protein product: CASSFPSWQSAGSEAFF. Based on the CDR3 plus reference TRBV19 and TRBJ1-1, the full variable domain is DGGITQSPKYLFRKEGQNVTLSCEQNLNHDAMYWYRQDPGQGLRLIYYSQIVNDFQKGDIAEGYSVSREKKESFPLTVTSAQKNPTAFYLCASSFPSWQSAGSEAFFGQGTRLTVV.